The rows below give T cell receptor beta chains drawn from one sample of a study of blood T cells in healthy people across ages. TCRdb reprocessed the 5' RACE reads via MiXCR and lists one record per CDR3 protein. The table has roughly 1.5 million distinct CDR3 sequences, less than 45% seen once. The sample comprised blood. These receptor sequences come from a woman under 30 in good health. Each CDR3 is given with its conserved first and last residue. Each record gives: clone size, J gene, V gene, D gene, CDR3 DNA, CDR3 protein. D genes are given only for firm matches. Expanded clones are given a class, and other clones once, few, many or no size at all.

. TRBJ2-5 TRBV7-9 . TGTGCCAGCAGCTTTCTCTTGACAGGCTTCCAAGAGACCCAGTACTTC CASSFLLTGFQETQYF
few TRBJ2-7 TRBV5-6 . TGTGCCAGCAGCTTCTACAATTCATACGAGCAGTACTTC CASSFYNSYEQYF
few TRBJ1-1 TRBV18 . TGTGCCAGCTCGAGTTGGTGGGAACTGAACACTGAAGCTTTCTTT CASSSWWELNTEAFF
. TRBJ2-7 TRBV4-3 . TGCGCCAGCAGCCAAGACGGGTCACCCTACAATGAGCAGTACTTC CASSQDGSPYNEQYF
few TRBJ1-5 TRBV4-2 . TGTGCCAGCAGCCAAGCCTTTGGAGGAGCGAGCAATCAGCCCCAGCATTTT CASSQAFGGASNQPQHF
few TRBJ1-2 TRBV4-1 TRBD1 TGCGCCAGCAGCCAGCCCGGGGGACAGGTTTATGGCTACACCTTC CASSQPGGQVYGYTF
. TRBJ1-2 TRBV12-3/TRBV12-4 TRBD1 TGTGCCAGCAGTTTGGGAAGCGGACAGGTAGACCCCTATGGCTACACCTTC CASSLGSGQVDPYGYTF
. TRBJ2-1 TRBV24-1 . TGTGCCACCAGTGCCGAGGGAGAAAGCTACGATGAGCAGTTCTTC CATSAEGESYDEQFF
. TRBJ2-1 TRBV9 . TGTGCCAGCAGCGTAGATGGTACTGGTTTTGAGCAGTTCTTC CASSVDGTGFEQFF
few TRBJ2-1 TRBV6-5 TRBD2 TGTGCCAGCAGTTACGTGACTAGCGCCGACGGTGAGCAGTTCTTC CASSYVTSADGEQFF
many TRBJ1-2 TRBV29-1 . TGCAGCGTTGCTCCGGCTCCCAACTATGGCTACACCTTC CSVAPAPNYGYTF
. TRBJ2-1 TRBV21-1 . TGTGCCAGCACCCTTCGGACAGTTAATGAGCAGTTCTTC CASTLRTVNEQFF
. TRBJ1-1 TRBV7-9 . TGTGCCAGCAGAATCTTAGGGTTGAACACTGAAGCTTTCTTT CASRILGLNTEAFF
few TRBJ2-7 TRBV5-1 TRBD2 TGCGCCAGCAGCTTGGGTCTAGCGGCCGCCTACGAGCAGTACTTC CASSLGLAAAYEQYF
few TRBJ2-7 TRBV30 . TGTGCCTGGAGTGAAGATTGGAGGGAGCAGTACTTC CAWSEDWREQYF
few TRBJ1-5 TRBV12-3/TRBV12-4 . TGTGCCAGCAGCTCTACAGGGCTTCAGCCCCAGCATTTT CASSSTGLQPQHF
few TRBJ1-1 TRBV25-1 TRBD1 TGTGCCAGCAGCGTGAGCGGGACAGGGAACACTGAAGCTTTCTTT CASSVSGTGNTEAFF
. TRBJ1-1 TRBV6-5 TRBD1 TGTGCCAGCAGTTACGCGGCGGGACAGGGGTTGAGGGCTTTCTTT CASSYAAGQGLRAFF
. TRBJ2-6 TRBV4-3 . TGCGCCAGCAGCCAAGATCTCGGCGGGGTCCTTATAAAGGCGGAGGCCAACGTCCTGACTTTC CASSQDLGGVLIKAEANVLTF
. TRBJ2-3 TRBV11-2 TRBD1 TGTGCCAGCAGCATTACAGGGGGCTTTAGCACAGATACGCAGTATTTT CASSITGGFSTDTQYF
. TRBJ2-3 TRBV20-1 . TGCAGTGCTTTTGTAAGGGGACGCTTGGATACGCAGTATTTT CSAFVRGRLDTQYF
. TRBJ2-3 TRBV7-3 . TGTGCCAGCAGCTCCCCAGATGATAGGGGGACAGATACGCAGTATTTT CASSSPDDRGTDTQYF
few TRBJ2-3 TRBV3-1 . TGTGCCAGCAGCCGACCGGGACTTAGCACAGATACGCAGTATTTT CASSRPGLSTDTQYF
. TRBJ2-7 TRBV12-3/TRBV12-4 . TGTGCCAGCAGATTCGGTTACAATGAGCAGTACTTC CASRFGYNEQYF
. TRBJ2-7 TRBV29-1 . TGCAGCGCCTATAGCTGGGAGCAGTACTTC CSAYSWEQYF
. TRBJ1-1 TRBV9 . TGTGCCAGCAGCGCTTTTCCAGGTGAAGCTTTCTTT CASSAFPGEAFF
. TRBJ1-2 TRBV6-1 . TGTGCCAGCAGTGAGTCCAGGACAGTCTATGGCTACACCTTC CASSESRTVYGYTF
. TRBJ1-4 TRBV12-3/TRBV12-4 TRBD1 TGTGCCAGCACCAACCCCGGACAGGTCGAGGAAAAACTGTTTTTT CASTNPGQVEEKLFF
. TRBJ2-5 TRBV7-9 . TGTGCCAGCAGCTTAAGAAATGAGGAGACCCAGTACTTC CASSLRNEETQYF
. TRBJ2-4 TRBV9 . TGTGCCAGCAGCGTGGAGCCCAAAAATGAGCAGTACTTC CASSVEPKNEQYF
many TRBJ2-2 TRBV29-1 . TGCAGCGCGACGACAGGTATCCTCGACACCGGGGAGCTGTTTTTT CSATTGILDTGELFF
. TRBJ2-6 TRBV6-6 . TGTGCCAGCAATCAGGGCAACCCTGGGGCCAACGTCCTGACTTTC CASNQGNPGANVLTF
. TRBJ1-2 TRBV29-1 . TGCAGCGTTGAAGTTGGGGGCGGAAACTATGGCTACACCTTC CSVEVGGGNYGYTF
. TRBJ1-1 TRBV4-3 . TGCGCCAGCAGCCCCACAGTCGTGAACACTGAAGCTTTCTTT CASSPTVVNTEAFF
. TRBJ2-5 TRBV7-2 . TGTGCCAGCAGTCGAGCGCAGACCCAGTACTTC CASSRAQTQYF
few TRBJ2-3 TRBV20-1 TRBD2 TGCAGTGTAGCGGGCCCAGATACGCAGTATTTT CSVAGPDTQYF
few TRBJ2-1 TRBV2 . TGTGCCCGCAGGAGGAAGGGCTCCTACAATGAGCAGTTCTTC CARRRKGSYNEQFF
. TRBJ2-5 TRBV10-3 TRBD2 TGTGCCATCAGTGAGCGCGGACTAGCGGGAGTATGGGGGCAAGAGACCCAGTACTTC CAISERGLAGVWGQETQYF
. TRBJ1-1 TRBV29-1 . TGCAGCGTTGAATTATGGCCAGGGGAATTCGGTGAAGCTTTCTTT CSVELWPGEFGEAFF
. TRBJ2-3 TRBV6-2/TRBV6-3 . TGTGCCAGCAGTTACTCGGAGCCGGGAGAGGTTCCAGATACGCAGTATTTT CASSYSEPGEVPDTQYF
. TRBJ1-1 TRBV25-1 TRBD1 TGTGCCAGCGGACAGGGGATGAGCACTGAAGCTTTCTTT CASGQGMSTEAFF
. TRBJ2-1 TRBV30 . TGTGCCTCCCCGGGTCTCGGGGAATTCAGTGAGCAGTTCTTC CASPGLGEFSEQFF
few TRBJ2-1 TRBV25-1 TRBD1 TGTGCCAGCAGTGAACAAGGACAGGGCTCCTACAATGAGCAGTTCTTC CASSEQGQGSYNEQFF
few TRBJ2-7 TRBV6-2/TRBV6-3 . TGTGCCAGCAGTTACTCTCCAGGGCCTTACGAGCAGTACTTC CASSYSPGPYEQYF
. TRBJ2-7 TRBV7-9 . TGTGCCAGCAGCCACGGACCTTACTCCTACGAGCAGTACTTC CASSHGPYSYEQYF
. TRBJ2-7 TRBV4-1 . TGCGCCAGCAGCCAGGATTGGAGTGGGAGTAGTTACAATGAGCAGTACTTC CASSQDWSGSSYNEQYF
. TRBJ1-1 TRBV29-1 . TGCAGCGGAGTGCCCGTTGGCACCTTGGACACTGAACCTTTCTTT CSGVPVGTLDTEPFF
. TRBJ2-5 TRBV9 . TGTGCCAGCAGCGTGGGGGACACGGAGATCCAAGAGACCCAGTACTTC CASSVGDTEIQETQYF
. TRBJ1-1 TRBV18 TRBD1 TGTGCCAGCTCACCGACAGGGTTAACTGAAGCTTTCTTT CASSPTGLTEAFF
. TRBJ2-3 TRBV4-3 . TGCGCCAGTAGCCAAGAATACGGACTACTAAGTCGCACAGATACGCAGTATTTT CASSQEYGLLSRTDTQYF
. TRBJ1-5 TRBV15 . TGTGCCACCAGCAGAGATCCTGGGAATCAGCCCCGGCATTTT CATSRDPGNQPRHF
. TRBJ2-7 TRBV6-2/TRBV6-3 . TGTGCCAGCAGTTACGTTGGCCTACAGGGCGAGCAGTACTTC CASSYVGLQGEQYF
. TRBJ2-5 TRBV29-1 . TGCAGCTTCCGGGACAATGGCGAGACCCAGTACTTC CSFRDNGETQYF
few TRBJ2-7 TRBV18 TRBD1 TGTGCCAGCTCAAGACAGGGGGTCTCTTTGGAGCAGTACTTC CASSRQGVSLEQYF